The 13 T cell receptor beta chains reported below all come from one sample, sequenced in a study of spatial heterogeneity in lung cancer. In TCRdb, the 5' RACE reads were re-called with MiXCR into one record per CDR3 protein. In the table there are 82,000 or so distinct CDR3 sequences, approximately 12% of which are singletons. Time point in this sample: sample taken at primary tumor resection. Whole RNA was taken from tumor, nontumor lung or frozen PBMC; it was then sequenced unsorted. The sample consisted of PBMCs, taken at surgery. The source of these receptors is a male donor with early-stage non-small cell lung cancer.

This clonotype was counted a few times. The chain links TRBV4-1 to TRBJ1-1, with a weak D call TRBD1 (6 bases). V lost 0 bases to trimming and J lost 5 bases, with 10 bases between them. Germline-derived CDR1 and CDR2 are MGHRA and YSYEKL. This CDR3 has 14 amino acids. CDR3 nucleotide sequence: TGCGCCAGCAGCCAAGATACAGGGAGGACTGAAGCTTTCTTT. Its translation is CASSQDTGRTEAFF.

This clonotype was observed many times. This chain connects TRBV14 to TRBJ2-1; TRBD2 matches at 13 bases. V was clipped by 0 bases and J by 4 bases; unmatched bases: 6. The CDR3 is made up of 18 amino acids. CDR1 SGHDN and CDR2 FVKESK come from the germline V gene. The CDR3 region has the DNA TGTGCCAGCAGCCAAGAATCACTAGCGGGAGGGGTTTACAATGAGCAGTTCTTC. Translating it yields CASSQESLAGGVYNEQFF.

This chain uses TRBV6-1 with TRBJ1-5; D gene unclear. V was cut by 2 bases and J by 0 bases, with 5 bases left in between. The CDR3 consists of 14 residues. Germline assignment: CDR1 MNHNS and CDR2 SASEGT. The CDR3: CASSELSSNQPQHF. The CDR3 bases are TGTGCCAGCAGTGAACTTTCTAGCAATCAGCCCCAGCATTTT.

J is TRBJ2-3 and V is TRBV7-3; unclear D gene. Per the germline V gene, CDR1 is SGHTA and CDR2 is FQGTGA. Trimming took off 8 bases at V and 2 bases at J, with 11 bases between the two ends. This CDR3 is 13 amino acids long. CDR3 amino acids: CASGPGPTDTQYF. Written as DNA, the CDR3 is TGTGCCAGCGGTCCTGGCCCCACAGATACGCAGTATTTT.

Note on this clonotype: Mismatch with germline at one junction end may stem from a read error. The chain links TRBV7-9 to TRBJ1-1; D is undetermined. CDR3 length: 12 amino acids. Germline assignment: CDR1 SEHNR and CDR2 FQNEAQ (reference sequence). The CDR3 DNA reads TGTGCCAGCAGACCGGGGAACGCTGAAGCTTTCTTT. Translated: CASRPGNAEAFF.

This clonotype was seen at least ten times. The gene calls are TRBV9 and TRBJ1-4; no clear D. This CDR3 has 9 residues. Trimming removed 3 bases from V and 17 bases from J, with 8 bases in between. The germline CDR1 and CDR2 sequences are SGDLS and YYNGEE. CDR3 protein: CASSGEGFF. In nucleotides, the CDR3 is TGTGCCAGCAGCGGGGAAGGATTTTTT.

The gene calls are TRBV29-1 and TRBJ2-2, with 11 bases matching TRBD2. Germline V CDR1 and CDR2: SQVTM, ANQGSEA. CDR3 length: 15 residues. The J segment lost 5 bases and the V segment lost 6 bases, leaving 8 bases of the junction unmatched. The CDR3 sequence: CSVATSGGGTGELFF. The CDR3 DNA reads TGCAGCGTCGCAACTAGCGGGGGCGGGACCGGGGAGCTGTTTTTT.

In this sample, this clonotype turned up a few times. This rearrangement joins TRBV15 to TRBJ2-2, with a possible D match to TRBD2 (5 bases). This CDR3 spans 13 amino acids. Germline V gene sequence: CDR1 LNHNV, CDR2 YYDKDF (reference sequence). The V and J ends lost 0 bases and 7 bases respectively, with 6 bases between them. The CDR3 is CATSRDGGGELFF. The CDR3 DNA reads TGTGCCACCAGCAGAGATGGAGGCGGGGAGCTGTTTTTT.

This clonotype was detected many times. DNA for the CDR3: TGTGCCAGCAGTGAAGTAACAGCTGGAAACACCATATATTTT. Translating it yields CASSEVTAGNTIYF. The V call is TRBV6-1, the J call TRBJ1-3; D not resolved. The germline gives CDR1 MNHNS, CDR2 SASEGT. The V end lost 1 base, the J end lost 2 bases, and 6 bases lay between the germline ends. This CDR3 has 14 amino acids.

The J gene is TRBJ2-2, the V gene TRBV19, with no clear D. V was shortened by 2 bases and J by 4 bases, with 8 bases between the two germline ends. The CDR3 contains 14 residues. From germline, CDR1 is LNHDA and CDR2 SQIVND (reference sequence). CDR3 amino acids: CASSIKAGTGELFF. CDR3 nucleotides: TGTGCCAGTAGTATAAAGGCTGGCACCGGGGAGCTGTTTTTT.

This clonotype was observed a handful of times. The V and J genes are TRBV3-1 and TRBJ1-2; D may be TRBD1 (6 bases). Between the trimmed V and J ends, which lost 1 base and 3 bases, there was a span of 9 bases. There are 14 residues in the CDR3. Germline V gene lookup returns CDR1 LGHDT and CDR2 YNNKEL (reference sequence). CDR3 nucleotides: TGTGCCAGCAGCCAAGCACAGGGTGACTATGGCTACACCTTC. It encodes CASSQAQGDYGYTF.

This clonotype turned up a few times. This chain joins TRBV5-1 and TRBJ2-1; 10 nucleotides agree with TRBD2. V lost 4 bases, J lost 10 bases, and 11 bases stayed unmatched. Germline-derived CDR1 and CDR2 are SGHRS and YFSETQ. The CDR3 runs 15 residues. The CDR3 DNA is TGCGCCAGCAGCCTGACTAGCGGGCCGTCCGAAGAGCAGTTCTTC. As protein: CASSLTSGPSEEQFF. The complete variable domain, with remaining parts taken from reference TRBV5-1 and TRBJ2-1, reads KAGVTQTPRYLIKTRGQQVTLSCSPISGHRSVSWYQQTPGQGLQFLFEYFSETQRNKGNFPGRFSGRQFSNSRSEMNVSTLELGDSALYLCASSLTSGPSEEQFFGPGTRLTVL.

The chain links TRBV7-9 to TRBJ1-1; the D is unclear. Looked up from germline, CDR1 is SEHNR and CDR2 is FQNEAQ (reference sequence). The CDR3 is 17 amino acids. The V and J ends lost 2 bases and 3 bases respectively, with 19 bases between them. This CDR3 is CASSLSGWRVPHTEAFF. In DNA form, the CDR3 reads TGTGCCAGCAGCTTATCGGGGTGGAGGGTTCCCCACACTGAAGCTTTCTTT.